This T cell receptor beta chain comes out of a study of blood T cell repertoires in COVID-19. Across the study: Donors in the United States, Italy and Spain gave samples during acute or convalescent COVID-19. PBMCs, B-cell-depleted T cells, or T cells were the source of the cDNA or gDNA that made up the material.

As handled by the study authors: Amplification from reference gene primers served as the basis for estimated nucleated cell counts. Only in-frame clones appear in the TCRdb table, and some are missing; sequencing was by immunoSEQ multiplex PCR. For V, J and clone size, that table is used; D and trimming come from the DNA. The data hold about 330,000 clones, with 88% observed a single time. J was trimmed by 1 base and V by 5 bases; bases with no gene match: 5. The CDR3 runs 15 residues. Germline loops: CDR1 SNHLY, CDR2 FYNNEI. This receptor was taken from a woman between 50 and 59 years old with active or convalescent COVID-19. This sequence joins TRBV2 and TRBJ1-1, with 9 bases that match TRBD1. The sequencing input was peripheral blood. Written as DNA, the CDR3 is TGTGCCAGCAGTAATACAGGGGGCCAGAACACTGAAGCTTTCTTT. This codes for CASSNTGGQNTEAFF.